This T cell receptor (beta chain) is drawn from a study of technical replicates of blood from a handful of donors (dated by TCRdb to 2016 to 2017). On this clone: Its cognate antigen has yet to be identified. Base quality data are lacking; no much larger clone is found one base away.

The library was produced with the immunoSEQ multiplex PCR assay. The table comes from immuneACCESS by way of TCRdb, which keeps in-frame sequences with V and J called. Part of the clones is missing from these tables; in studies checked, under half for an unresolved V gene and the rest for unknown reasons. The table for this sample lists roughly 68,000 clones; roughly 92% of them were counted only once. The ten top clones hold around 0.38% of the sample. The CDR3 runs 16 residues from the cysteine to the phenylalanine. Here the CDR3 DNA is all that survives: 48 bases in frame from base 1. After removal of 1 base from V and 7 bases from J, the junction retains 5 bases not matched to a gene. CDR1 and CDR2, looked up from the germline V gene, are MDHEN and SYDVKM.

This receptor chain uses TRBV28 and TRBJ1-5, with 12 middle bases fitting TRBD1. The sequence came from a human donor in good health. The specimen sequenced was T cells isolated from PBMCs. The CDR3 is CASSLSGQGAKQPQHF. In nucleotides, the sequence is TGTGCCAGCAGTTTATCGGGACAGGGGGCTAAGCAGCCCCAGCATTTT. Full variable domain (CDR3 extended with the reference TRBV28 and TRBJ1-5 proteins): DVKVTQSSRYLVKRTGEKVFLECVQDMDHENMFWYRQDPGLGLRLIYFSYDVKMKEKGDIPEGYSVSREKKERFSLILESASTNQTSMYLCASSLSGQGAKQPQHFGDGTRLSIL.